This passage covers 9 T cell receptor beta chains from one sample sequenced in a study of T cell responses to AZD1222 COVID-19 vaccine. Method: immunoSEQ multiplex PCR; TCRdb's copy keeps in-frame clones and lacks some. The profile covers about 150,000 clones, with about 90% appearing a single time and about 7.5% taken by the ten largest. The sequenced sample was peripheral blood, obtained 28 days after the second dose of the MenACWY control vaccine. The source is an adult who received the MenACWY meningococcal vaccine as a control.

The chain recombines TRBV19 with TRBJ2-3, with unresolved D. CDR3 length: 13 amino acids. Germline lookup yields CDR1 LNHDA and CDR2 SQIVND (reference sequence). V lost 5 bases and J 2 bases, leaving 8 bases between the germline ends. The CDR3, as DNA: TGTGCCAGTAGTCTCCCGAACACAGATACGCAGTATTTT. Translated, it gives CASSLPNTDTQYF. Complete variable domain (other parts from reference TRBV19 and TRBJ2-3): DGGITQSPKYLFRKEGQNVTLSCEQNLNHDAMYWYRQDPGQGLRLIYYSQIVNDFQKGDIAEGYSVSREKKESFPLTVTSAQKNPTAFYLCASSLPNTDTQYFGPGTRLTVL.

The V and J genes are TRBV3-1 (or the pseudogene TRBV3-2) and TRBJ1-2; D uncertain. CDR1 and CDR2 from the germline V gene are LGHDT and YNNKEL (reference sequence). V lost 1 base, J lost 4 bases, and 13 bases lay in between. There are 15 residues in the CDR3. The CDR3 DNA sequence: TGTGCCAGCAGCCAAGTTTTGGGGTCGCTCTATGGCTACACCTTC. Translation gives CASSQVLGSLYGYTF.

The rearrangement uses TRBV19 and TRBJ2-2, with TRBD2 identical over 11 bases. V was clipped by 6 bases and J by 0 bases; unmatched bases: 15. This CDR3 spans 20 amino acids. Germline V lookup: CDR1 LNHDA, CDR2 SQIVND (reference sequence). CDR3 DNA sequence: TGTGCCAGTAGGAGAAGAGGGTTAGCGGGAGGGCCCTCGAACACCGGGGAGCTGTTTTTT. It encodes CASRRRGLAGGPSNTGELFF.

This clone has more than one count but fewer than ten. The rearrangement joins TRBV2 to TRBJ1-2; no clear D. V gave up 6 bases and J gave up 7 bases, with 3 bases separating them. The CDR3 is 9 amino acids. Germline V CDR1 and CDR2: SNHLY, FYNNEI. DNA of the CDR3: TGTGCCAGCAGGTCTGGCTACACCTTC. Its protein is CASRSGYTF.

The rearrangement joins TRBV28 to TRBJ1-5; D may be TRBD1 (5 bases). Trimming pared 5 bases from V and 7 bases from J, leaving 15 bases between. CDR3 length equals 14 residues. Germline V CDR1 and CDR2: MDHEN, SYDVKM. This CDR3 is CASSPGTAVQPQHF. CDR3 DNA: TGTGCCAGCAGTCCAGGGACCGCCGTACAGCCCCAGCATTTT.

The rearrangement links TRBV3-1 (or the pseudogene TRBV3-2) to TRBJ2-7; no firm D call. The CDR3 totals 13 residues. V was cut by 4 bases and J by 1 base, with 8 bases left in between. Germline CDR1 is LGHDT and CDR2 is YNNKEL (reference sequence). This CDR3 is CASSLMGSYEQYF. CDR3 sequence (DNA): TGTGCCAGCAGCCTGATGGGGTCCTACGAGCAGTACTTC.

The rearrangement links TRBV4-3 to TRBJ2-1; D not resolved. CDR3 length: 13 amino acids. V shed 0 bases and J shed 7 bases, with 7 bases lying between them. Germline CDR1 reads LGHNA; CDR2 reads YSLEER. The CDR3 nucleotides are TGCGCCAGCAGCCAAGAACGGAGAAATGAGCAGTTCTTC. Its translation: CASSQERRNEQFF.

The V and J genes are TRBV11-1 and TRBJ2-1; TRBD1 matches at 8 bases. Trimming cost V 5 bases and J 7 bases; bases outside gene matches: 10. This CDR3 has 15 amino acids. Per the germline V gene, CDR1 is SGHAT and CDR2 is FQDESV (reference sequence). CDR3: CASSPRTGLRNEQFF. The CDR3 coding sequence is TGTGCCAGCAGCCCGAGGACAGGGCTAAGGAATGAGCAGTTCTTC.

This clone has just a few counts. The chain combines TRBV7-9 with TRBJ2-1, with 12 bases lining up with TRBD2. The CDR3 loop spans 15 amino acids. The germline CDR1 and CDR2 sequences are SEHNR and FQNEAQ (reference sequence). The trim removed 1 base at V and 6 bases at J, leaving 1 base unmatched. The CDR3: CASSLGTSGTNEQFF. The CDR3 DNA follows: TGTGCCAGCAGCTTAGGGACTAGCGGGACCAATGAGCAGTTCTTC.